Following are 9 T cell receptor beta chains from one sample sequenced in a study of blood T cell repertoires in COVID-19. Clones were read by immunoSEQ multiplex PCR, and TCRdb kept only the in-frame ones, dropping some. The sample has 40,000 to 60,000 clones, 93% seen once. Sample: peripheral blood. These TCRs come from a man in his 60s with COVID-19, enrolled during active disease.

The chain couples TRBV18 to TRBJ2-1; D is possibly TRBD2 (5 bases). CDR1 is KGHSH and CDR2 is LQKENI in the germline V gene. The CDR3 is 15 residues long. V lost 4 bases and J 6 bases, leaving 16 bases between the germline ends. The CDR3 region has the DNA TGTGCCAGCTCACTCTCCGGGAACATGGGCAATGAGCAGTTCTTC. Amino acid sequence: CASSLSGNMGNEQFF.

This clone was counted once. In DNA form, the CDR3 reads TGTGCCAGCAGCGTAGCTACAGGGGATTCACCCCTCCACTTT. This encodes CASSVATGDSPLHF. This chain joins TRBV9 and TRBJ1-6; 7 nucleotides align to TRBD1. CDR1 SGDLS and CDR2 YYNGEE come from the germline V gene. This CDR3 has 14 residues. V trimming: 0 bases; J trimming: 8 bases; junction bases outside the gene matches: 2.

This chain joins TRBV2 and TRBJ1-5, with 8 nucleotides matching TRBD1. V was pared by 6 bases and J by 11 bases, with 6 bases of the junction left unmatched. Germline CDR1 is SNHLY and CDR2 is FYNNEI. This CDR3 is built from 12 residues. The CDR3: CASRISGQAQHF. DNA for the CDR3: TGTGCCAGCAGGATCTCGGGACAGGCCCAGCATTTT.

The CDR3 protein is CAMKREGSYNEQFF. CDR3 DNA sequence: TGTGCCATGAAGCGGGAGGGTTCCTACAATGAGCAGTTCTTC. V is TRBV10-3 and J is TRBJ2-1, with TRBD2 identical over 10 bases. The germline CDR1 and CDR2 sequences are ENHRY and SYGVKD. The CDR3 totals 14 residues. Losses at the gene ends were 9 bases for V and 1 base for J; bases not matched to a gene: 3.

V gene TRBV12-3 or TRBV12-4 combines with J gene TRBJ2-7, with 7 bases that match TRBD2. V dropped 1 base and J dropped 9; count of bases not matched to a gene: 0. This CDR3 comprises 11 residues. CDR3 protein: CASSLGTRQYF. In nucleotides, the CDR3 is TGTGCCAGCAGTTTAGGGACTAGGCAGTACTTC.

The rearrangement joins TRBV2 to TRBJ1-2, with D unresolved. Trimming removed 7 bases at V and 2 bases at J, with 11 bases between. Germline V CDR1 and CDR2: SNHLY, FYNNEI. CDR3 length: 13 amino acids. The CDR3 DNA reads TGTGCCAGCATTTATTCAGAAAACTATGGCTACACCTTC. Amino acid sequence: CASIYSENYGYTF.

This clone has a single count. The chain couples TRBV5-1 to TRBJ1-5, with 8 positions matching TRBD1. CDR3 length: 15 amino acids. V lost 3 bases, J lost 7 bases, and 9 bases stayed unmatched. The germline gives CDR1 SGHRS, CDR2 YFSETQ. The DNA of the CDR3 is TGCGCCAGCAGCTCGACAGGGGTTTCGGGGCAGCCCCAGCATTTT. This translates into CASSSTGVSGQPQHF.

The chain is built from TRBV4-1 and TRBJ2-2; D ambiguous. V dropped 4 bases and J dropped 1 base, with 7 bases sitting between them. Germline CDR1 and CDR2: MGHRA and YSYEKL. The CDR3 loop spans 14 amino acids. CDR3 residues: CASSPLGNTGELFF. DNA for the CDR3: TGCGCCAGCAGCCCCCTCGGGAACACCGGGGAGCTGTTTTTT.

This chain uses TRBV30 with TRBJ2-1, with D possibly TRBD1 on 7 matching bases. CDR3 length: 16 residues. The V end was cut by 0 bases, the J end by 4 bases, with 16 bases between. Germline V gene data show CDR1 as GTSNPN and CDR2 as SVGIG (reference sequence). Here the CDR3 reads CAWSVGGTVFYNEQFF. CDR3 DNA: TGTGCCTGGAGTGTCGGAGGGACAGTATTTTACAATGAGCAGTTCTTC.